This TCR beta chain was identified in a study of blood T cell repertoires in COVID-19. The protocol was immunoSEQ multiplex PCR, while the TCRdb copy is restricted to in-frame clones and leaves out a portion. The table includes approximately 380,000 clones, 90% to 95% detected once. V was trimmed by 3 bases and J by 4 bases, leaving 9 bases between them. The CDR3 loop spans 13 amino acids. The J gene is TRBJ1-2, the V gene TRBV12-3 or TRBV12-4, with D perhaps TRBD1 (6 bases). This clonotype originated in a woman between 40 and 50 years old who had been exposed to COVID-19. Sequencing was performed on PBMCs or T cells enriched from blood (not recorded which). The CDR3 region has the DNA TGTGCCAGCAGTTTGAGGACAGTCTATGGCTACACCTTC. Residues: CASSLRTVYGYTF.